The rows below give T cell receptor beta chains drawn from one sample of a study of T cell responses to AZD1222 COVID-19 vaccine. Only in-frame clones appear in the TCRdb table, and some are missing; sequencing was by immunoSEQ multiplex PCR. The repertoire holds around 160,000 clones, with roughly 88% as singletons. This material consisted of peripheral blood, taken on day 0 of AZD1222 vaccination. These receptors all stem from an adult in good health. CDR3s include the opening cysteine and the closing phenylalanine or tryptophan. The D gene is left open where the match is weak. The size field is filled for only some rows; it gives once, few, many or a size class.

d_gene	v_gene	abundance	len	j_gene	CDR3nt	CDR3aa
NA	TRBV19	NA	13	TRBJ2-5	TGTGCCAGTAGTAGTACACTCCAAGAGACCCAGTACTTC	CASSSTLQETQYF
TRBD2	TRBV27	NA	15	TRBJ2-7	TGTGCCAGCAGACAAGCGGGGGGCCGATCCTACGAGCAGTACTTC	CASRQAGGRSYEQYF
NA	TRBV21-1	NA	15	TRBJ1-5	TGTGCCAGCAGCAAAGAAAGGGCAGTGGATCAGCCCCAGCATTTT	CASSKERAVDQPQHF
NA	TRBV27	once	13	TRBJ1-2	TGTGCCAGCACCCGAGGGACGGACTATGGCTACACCTTC	CASTRGTDYGYTF
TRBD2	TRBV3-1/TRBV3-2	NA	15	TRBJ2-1	TGTGCCAGCAGCCTAGCGGGGGGTGTCTACAATGAGCAGTTCTTC	CASSLAGGVYNEQFF
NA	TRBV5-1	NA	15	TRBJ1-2	TGCGCCAGCAGCTTGGACAGGGCTGCTAACTATGGCTACACCTTC	CASSLDRAANYGYTF
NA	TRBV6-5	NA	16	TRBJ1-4	TGTGCCAGCAGTTACTCAGGGGCAGGGGATGTCGAAAAACTGTTTTTT	CASSYSGAGDVEKLFF
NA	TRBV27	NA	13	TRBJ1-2	TGTGCCGCTTCCGAAAGGGTGGAATATGGCTACACCTTC	CAASERVEYGYTF
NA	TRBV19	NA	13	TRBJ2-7	TGTGCCAGTAGTATAGACAGGGTCGACGAGCAGTACTTC	CASSIDRVDEQYF
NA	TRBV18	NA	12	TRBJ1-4	TGTGCCAGCTCACCCGTGAATGAAAAACTGTTTTTT	CASSPVNEKLFF
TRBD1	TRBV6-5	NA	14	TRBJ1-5	TGTGCCAGCAGGACACAGGGGGCTTTTCAGCCCCAGCATTTT	CASRTQGAFQPQHF
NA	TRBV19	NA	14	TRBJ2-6	TGTGCCAGTAGTATACTTTCTGGGGCCAACGTCCTGACTTTC	CASSILSGANVLTF
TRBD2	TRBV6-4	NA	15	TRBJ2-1	TGTGCCAGCAGTGTCCTAGCGGGGGTTTCTAATGAGCAGTTCTTC	CASSVLAGVSNEQFF
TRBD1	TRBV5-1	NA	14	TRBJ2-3	TGCGCCAGCAGCTTACAGGGGCATACGGATACGCAGTATTTT	CASSLQGHTDTQYF
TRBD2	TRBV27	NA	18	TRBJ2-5	TGTGCCAGCAGTTCCAGACTAGCGGGGGGCCCAGGGCGAGAGACCCAGTACTTC	CASSSRLAGGPGRETQYF
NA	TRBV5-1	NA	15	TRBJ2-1	TGCGCCAGCAGCTTGGTGGAGAGCTCCTACAATGAGCAGTTCTTC	CASSLVESSYNEQFF
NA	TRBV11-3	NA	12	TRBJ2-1	TGTGCCAGCAGCAGGCGGGACAATGAGCAGTTCTTC	CASSRRDNEQFF
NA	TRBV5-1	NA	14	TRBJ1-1	TGCGCCAGCCGGGGGCACGCGTTGGATTTGGAAGCTTTCTTT	CASRGHALDLEAFF
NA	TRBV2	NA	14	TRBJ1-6	TGTGCCAGCAGTGATCGGGGGTATAATTCACCCCTCCACTTT	CASSDRGYNSPLHF
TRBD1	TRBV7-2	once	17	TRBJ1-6	TGTGCCAGCAGCTTAGTTTGGGGGGCCGGGACAGGGAGCCCCCTCCACTTT	CASSLVWGAGTGSPLHF
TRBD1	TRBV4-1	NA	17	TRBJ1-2	TGCGCCAGCAGCCAAGATTCTTGGACAGGGGACAATAATGGCTACACCTTC	CASSQDSWTGDNNGYTF
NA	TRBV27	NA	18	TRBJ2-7	TGTGCCAGCAGTTTATCGGTCATAACAAGGGGTGCGACCTACGAGCAGTACTTC	CASSLSVITRGATYEQYF
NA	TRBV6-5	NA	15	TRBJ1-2	TGTGCCAGCACCTCCGGTCGCAGGGTGGGGAATGGCTACACCTTC	CASTSGRRVGNGYTF
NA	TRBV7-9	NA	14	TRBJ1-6	TGTGCCAGCAATTCACAGGGTCCTGGTTCACCCCTCCACTTT	CASNSQGPGSPLHF
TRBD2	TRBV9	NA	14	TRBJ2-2	TGTGCCAGCAGCGTACGGGGGGAAATCGGGGAGCTGTTTTTT	CASSVRGEIGELFF
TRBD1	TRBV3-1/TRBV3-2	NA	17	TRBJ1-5	TGTGCCAGCAGCCAAGATTATAGCGGACAGGGCAATCAGCCCCAGCATTTT	CASSQDYSGQGNQPQHF
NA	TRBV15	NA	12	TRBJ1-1	TGTGCCACCGTCCAAACAGGGTCTGAAGCTTTCTTT	CATVQTGSEAFF
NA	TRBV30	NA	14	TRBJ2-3	TGTGCCTGGGGACGAAGCGGGAGCACAGATACGCAGTATTTT	CAWGRSGSTDTQYF
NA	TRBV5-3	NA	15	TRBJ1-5	TGTGCCAGAAGCTACTCAGTGGGATGCAATCAGCCCCAGCATTTT	CARSYSVGCNQPQHF
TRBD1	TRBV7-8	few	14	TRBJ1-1	TGTGCCAGCAGCTTAAGTTGGGGCAGGGGGCGAGCTTTCTTT	CASSLSWGRGRAFF
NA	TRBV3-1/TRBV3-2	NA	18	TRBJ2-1	TGTGCCAGCAGCCAGCCCCCTACCGACCCCCCCGCCGGGGCTCGGCAGTTCTTC	CASSQPPTDPPAGARQFF
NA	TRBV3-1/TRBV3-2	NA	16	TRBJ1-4	TGTGCCAGCAGCCAAGATCGAGGGGAACTAGGGGAAAAACTGTTTTTT	CASSQDRGELGEKLFF
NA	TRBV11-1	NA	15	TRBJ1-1	TGTGCCAGCAGCTTAGCGGGGGCGGTGAACACTGAAGCTTTCTTT	CASSLAGAVNTEAFF
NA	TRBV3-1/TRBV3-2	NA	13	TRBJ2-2	TGTGCCAGCAGCCAACACACATCCGGGGAGCTGTTTTTT	CASSQHTSGELFF
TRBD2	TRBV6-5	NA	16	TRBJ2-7	TGTGCCAGCAGTTACTCGAGTAGCGGGGGGCAGGGGAGTCAGTACTTC	CASSYSSSGGQGSQYF
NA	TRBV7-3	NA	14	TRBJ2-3	TGTGCCAGCAGCTTAACAATCTCGACAGATACGCAGTATTTT	CASSLTISTDTQYF
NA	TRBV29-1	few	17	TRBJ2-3	TGCAGCGCCGGCTCCCTTGCAGGTGGCGGGACCACAGATACGCAGTATTTT	CSAGSLAGGGTTDTQYF
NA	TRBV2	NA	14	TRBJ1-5	TGTGCCAGCACCCCAGGGAGGGGGAATCAGCCCCAGCATTTT	CASTPGRGNQPQHF
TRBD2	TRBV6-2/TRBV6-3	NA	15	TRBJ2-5	TGTGCCAGCAGCCTAGCGGGGTTACAGCAAGAGACCCAGTACTTC	CASSLAGLQQETQYF
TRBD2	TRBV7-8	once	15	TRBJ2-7	TGTGCCAGCAGCTTGTTAGCGGGGCTACCCTACGAGCAGTACTTC	CASSLLAGLPYEQYF
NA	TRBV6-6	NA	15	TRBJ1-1	TGTGCCAGCAGTTACAGTCCCAGGGTGAACACTGAAGCTTTCTTT	CASSYSPRVNTEAFF
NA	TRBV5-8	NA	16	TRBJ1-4	TGTGCCAGCAGCTTGGGACTTACAGGGACTTGGGAAAAACTGTTTTTT	CASSLGLTGTWEKLFF
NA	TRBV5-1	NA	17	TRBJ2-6	TGCGCCAGCAGCCCCTACACCGACAGCTCTGGGGCCAACGTCCTGACTTTC	CASSPYTDSSGANVLTF
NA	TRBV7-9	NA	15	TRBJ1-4	TGTGCCAGCAGCTCGCTAGTAGAAACTAATGAAAAACTGTTTTTT	CASSSLVETNEKLFF
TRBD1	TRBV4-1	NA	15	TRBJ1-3	TGCGCCAGCAGCCAAGCGGGACAGGGGAGAAACACCATATATTTT	CASSQAGQGRNTIYF